This note documents a single T cell receptor (beta chain) sequence. These data belong to a study of molecular identifiers for immune sequencing clone quantification. CDR3 length: 17 residues. Losses at the gene ends were 2 bases for V and 7 bases for J; bases not matched to a gene: 11. Germline CDR1 MGHRA, CDR2 YSYEKL. From the PCR reads, TCRdb called clonotypes with MiXCR, one entry per CDR3 protein. The table lists about 510,000 distinct CDR3 sequences, over 20% of them singletons. The clonotype was recovered from a human donor in good health. Some libraries in this study had Jurkat cell RNA spiked in. V usage is TRBV4-1 and J usage is TRBJ1-2; 12 bases match TRBD1. Specimen: naive CD8+ T cells from blood, with Jurkat cell RNA spiked in. Subset denoted: FACS-sorted CD8+CD4-CCR7+CD45RA+ naive T cells. CDR3 DNA: TGCGCCAGCAGCCAAAAGGACCCGGGACAGGGGGCAGGTGGCTACACCTTC. Its protein is CASSQKDPGQGAGGYTF.